This TCR beta chain was sequenced during a study of cytomegalovirus exposure and HLA in healthy donors. Study summary: Samples from HLA-typed donors yielded approximately 80 million unique TCRs in an early data release.

The PCR ran on 60 Vbeta and 13 Jbeta primers. Assay used: immunoSEQ multiplex PCR; TCRdb lists only in-frame clones, some missing. The repertoire has around 140,000 clones, around 73% of them found once; the top ten carry 1.5% to 2%. This clone was seen a few times. The germline V and J ends were trimmed by 7 bases and 4 bases, with 10 bases remaining between them. The germline CDR1 and CDR2 sequences are MGHDK and SYGVNS. The CDR3 length is 12 residues. The specimen sequenced was PBMCs. The chain is built from TRBV25-1 and TRBJ1-2, with D unresolved. The clonotype was recovered from a female donor in good health and CMV-seronegative. DNA for the CDR3: TGTGCCAGCAATAAACGGGGCTATGGCTACACCTTC. This translates into CASNKRGYGYTF.